The clone carrying this T cell receptor (beta chain) was counted many times. These data originate in a study of regulatory T cells in long-lasting Graves disease. iRepertoire HTBI primers and Arm-PCR of CDR3 regions built TCR beta libraries. One entry per CDR3 protein results from TCRdb running MiXCR on the multiplex PCR reads. The data hold a few hundred thousand distinct CDR3 sequences, with 12% observed a single time. Time point denoted: newly diagnosed GD, antithyroid drugs for less than 3 months. Extracted PBMC RNA gave rise to the TCR library. Graves' disease diagnoses used American Thyroid Association guidelines. This sample was shared with a second study, whose subject was T cells in Graves' hyperthyroidism and ophthalmopathy. From that report: Stable Graves' hyperthyroidism meant no ophthalmopathy progression within 18 months.

Source: peripheral blood mononuclear cells (PBMCs), taken at new diagnosis, from a patient treated with antithyroid drugs. This receptor was taken from a woman younger than 35 with Graves disease.

In DNA form, the CDR3 reads TGTGCCAGCAGCTTCGAGACGCGGCCCTACAATGAGCAGTTCTTC. Its protein product is CASSFETRPYNEQFF. This chain uses TRBV11-3 with TRBJ2-1; D ambiguous. There are 15 residues in the CDR3. Per the germline V gene, CDR1 is SGHNT and CDR2 is YENEEA. V was clipped by 3 bases and J by 2 bases, with 11 bases between them.